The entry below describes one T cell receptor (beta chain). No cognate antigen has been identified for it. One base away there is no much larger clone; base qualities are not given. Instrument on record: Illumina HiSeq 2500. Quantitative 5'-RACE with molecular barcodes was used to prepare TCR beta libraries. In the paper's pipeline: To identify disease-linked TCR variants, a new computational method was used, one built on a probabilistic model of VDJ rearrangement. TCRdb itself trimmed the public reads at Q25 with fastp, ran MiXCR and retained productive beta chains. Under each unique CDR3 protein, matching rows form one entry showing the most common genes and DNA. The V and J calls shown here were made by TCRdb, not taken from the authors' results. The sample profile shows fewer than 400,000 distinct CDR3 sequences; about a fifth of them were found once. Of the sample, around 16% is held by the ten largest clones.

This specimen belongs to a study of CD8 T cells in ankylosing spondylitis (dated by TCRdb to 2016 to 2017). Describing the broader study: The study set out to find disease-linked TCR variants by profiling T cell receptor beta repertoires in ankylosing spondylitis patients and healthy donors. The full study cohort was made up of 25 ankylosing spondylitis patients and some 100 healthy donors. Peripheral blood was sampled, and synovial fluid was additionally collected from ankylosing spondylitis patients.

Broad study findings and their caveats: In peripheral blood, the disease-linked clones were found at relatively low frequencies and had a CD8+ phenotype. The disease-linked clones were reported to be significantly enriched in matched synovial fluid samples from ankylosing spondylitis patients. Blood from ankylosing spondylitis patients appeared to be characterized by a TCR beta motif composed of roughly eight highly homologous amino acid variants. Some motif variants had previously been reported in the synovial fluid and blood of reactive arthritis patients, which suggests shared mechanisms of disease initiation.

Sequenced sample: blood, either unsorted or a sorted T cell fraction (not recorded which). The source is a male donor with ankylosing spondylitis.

The sequenced DNA: TGCGCCACCAGGGCGGGACAGGGGGAATACAATGAGCAGTTCTTC. Its protein product is CATRAGQGEYNEQFF. The rearranged segments are TRBV5-1 and TRBJ2-1; the central 11 bases match TRBD1. Trimming takes 9 bases off V and 4 bases off J; junction bases not matched to a gene: 9. In the germline V gene, CDR1 corresponds to SGHRS and CDR2 to YFSETQ. The CDR3 has 15 amino acids, counting the end cysteine and phenylalanine. Of the read, only the CDR3 DNA is kept; its 45 bases are in frame from base 1.